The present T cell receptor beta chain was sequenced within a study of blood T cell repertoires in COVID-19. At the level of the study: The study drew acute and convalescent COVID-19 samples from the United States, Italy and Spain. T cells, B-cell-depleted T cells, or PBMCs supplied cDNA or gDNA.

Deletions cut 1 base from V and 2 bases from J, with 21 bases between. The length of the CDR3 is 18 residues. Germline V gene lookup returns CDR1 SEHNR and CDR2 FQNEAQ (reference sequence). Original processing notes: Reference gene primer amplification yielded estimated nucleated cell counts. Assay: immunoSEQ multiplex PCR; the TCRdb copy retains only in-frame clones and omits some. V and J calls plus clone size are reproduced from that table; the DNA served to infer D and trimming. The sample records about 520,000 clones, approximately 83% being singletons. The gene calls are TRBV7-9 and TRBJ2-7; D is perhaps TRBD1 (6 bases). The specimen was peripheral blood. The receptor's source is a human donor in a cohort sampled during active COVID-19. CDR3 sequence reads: CASSLGGRGTITTYEQYF. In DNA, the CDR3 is TGTGCCAGCAGCTTAGGGGGTAGGGGGACGATAACCACCTACGAGCAGTACTTC.